The clone carrying this T cell receptor (beta chain) has just a few counts. No antigen is known for it. Germline V CDR1 and CDR2: KGHSY, FQNENV. The CDR3 consists of 14 residues. The V and J ends lost 0 bases and 7 bases respectively, with 7 bases between them. This sample stems from a study of response to subunit inactivated influenza vaccine. Each CDR3 protein gets one entry after TCRdb re-called the RT-PCR reads with MiXCR. This sample has 860,000 or so distinct CDR3 sequences, with 21% found just once. Study results and limitations: New T cells are recruited in small numbers by each seasonal influenza vaccination, according to the authors' suggestion.

The chain is built from TRBV16 and TRBJ1-6; no firm D call. This sequence originates from a man aged 50-60 years who received an inactivated influenza vaccine. The source was PBMCs from blood, collected roughly 5 days after vaccination. The CDR3 sequence: CASSQSGRNSPLHF. CDR3 nucleotides: TGTGCCAGCAGCCAATCTGGGAGGAATTCACCCCTCCACTTT.